This T cell receptor (beta chain) came from a study of radiotherapy plus CTLA-4 blockade in lung cancer. Study as a whole: Objective responses were seen in about a sixth of patients, disease control in approximately 29%.

The data were produced by immunoSEQ multiplex PCR, yet TCRdb's version contains in-frame clones alone and is incomplete. The sample records roughly 62,000 clones, around 69% being singletons. General observations from the study: Tumor-origin TCR clones grew in blood after radiotherapy plus ipilimumab. The best prediction of response reportedly came from early blood T cell clone dynamics, with interferon-beta.

CTLA-4 blockade with ipilimumab, together with focal radiation, was given to patients with chemo-refractory metastatic non-small-cell lung cancer. The germline V gene has CDR1 MNHNY and CDR2 SVGAGI (reference sequence). Trimming removed 2 bases from V and 4 bases from J, with 15 bases in between. The CDR3 consists of 16 residues. A note on this clone: Its antigen remains unknown.

The receptor's source is a human donor with non-small cell lung cancer who had a complete response to radiotherapy plus ipilimumab. The gene calls are TRBV6-6 and TRBJ1-5; D is possibly TRBD1 (6 bases). This sample comprised peripheral blood, obtained from a patient treated with radiotherapy plus ipilimumab. The CDR3: CASSYNPGVGNQPQHF. DNA of the CDR3: TGTGCCAGCAGTTACAACCCAGGGGTTGGTAATCAGCCCCAGCATTTT.